The present T cell receptor (beta chain) was sequenced within a study of molecular identifiers for immune sequencing clone quantification. TCRdb used MiXCR to reprocess the PCR reads, holding one entry per CDR3 protein. The sample shows around 470,000 distinct CDR3 sequences, around 23% of them seen only once. Germline lookup yields CDR1 LNHDA and CDR2 SQIVND (reference sequence). CDR3 length: 12 residues. V dropped 10 bases and J dropped 3 bases, with 10 bases sitting between them. Sequencing was carried out using naive CD8+ T cells from blood, with Jurkat cell RNA spiked in. Subset indicated: FACS-sorted CD8+CD4-CCR7+CD45RA+ naive T cells. This receptor was taken from a human donor in good health. Some libraries in this study had Jurkat cell RNA spiked in. V is TRBV19 and J is TRBJ1-5; D uncertain. CDR3 sequence: CATTMVNQPQHF. The CDR3 DNA is TGTGCCACCACAATGGTCAATCAGCCCCAGCATTTT.